Listed below are T cell receptor beta chains from one sample, sequenced in a study of T-cell memory formation after mild COVID-19. Via MiXCR, TCRdb re-called the 5' RACE reads, giving one row per CDR3 protein. The table records 400,000 to 500,000 distinct CDR3 sequences, roughly 18% of them present only once. Input material: PBMCs or a T cell subset sorted from them (not recorded which). These receptors all come from a man between 18 and 29 years old who had mild COVID-19 (a few samples of this study predate the infection). Cell type and time point are not known. Each CDR3 is given with its conserved first and last residue. Each record gives: J gene, V gene, D gene, clone size, CDR3 DNA, CDR3 protein. A D gene is named only where the DNA matches it firmly. Size values are once, few and many counts, or a class for expanded clones, and some rows have none.

TRBJ2-5 TRBV6-2/TRBV6-3 - few TGTGCCAGCAGTTACTCGGTGCTCGCGCGAACCCAGTACTTC CASSYSVLARTQYF
TRBJ2-1 TRBV24-1 TRBD2 few TGTGCCACCAGTGATTTTCGGGACTACTACAATGAGCAGTTCTTC CATSDFRDYYNEQFF
TRBJ2-1 TRBV7-9 - few TGTGCCAGCAGCTTCGTGGAGGAGCAGTTCTTC CASSFVEEQFF
TRBJ2-5 TRBV5-6 - - TGTGCCAGCAGCCTCCTACAGGGCTATCGGTACTTC CASSLLQGYRYF
TRBJ2-1 TRBV4-1 TRBD1 - TGCGCCAGCAGCCACCCGGGACAGGGGGTACTTTCGCGGTTCTTC CASSHPGQGVLSRFF
TRBJ2-3 TRBV12-3/TRBV12-4 TRBD2 - TGTGCCAGCAGTTCGGGACTAGCGGGGGTCGATACGCAGTATTTT CASSSGLAGVDTQYF
TRBJ2-3 TRBV5-1 - - TGCGCCAGCAGCGCGGAGGGCGATACGCAGTATTTT CASSAEGDTQYF
TRBJ2-5 TRBV7-2 - many TGTGCCAGCGGCGCAGAGACCCAGTACTTC CASGAETQYF
TRBJ2-2 TRBV19 - - TGTGCCAGTAGTACCCGATTCAGGACAGCTACCGGGGAGCTGTTTTTT CASSTRFRTATGELFF
TRBJ2-5 TRBV11-2 TRBD1 many TGTGCCAGCAGTTCTCCCAGGGGGTACGCGACCCAGTACTTC CASSSPRGYATQYF
TRBJ1-1 TRBV7-6 - once TGTGCCAGCAGCTTAGACCCCATGAACACTGAAGCTTTCTTT CASSLDPMNTEAFF
TRBJ2-1 TRBV6-5 TRBD1 few TGTGCCAGCAGTTTCGTCGGACAGGGCATAAATGAGCAGTTCTTC CASSFVGQGINEQFF
TRBJ2-2 TRBV4-1 TRBD1 - TGCGCCAGCAGCCAAGTAGCCAGGGGGCTCGGCGGGGAGCTGTTTTTT CASSQVARGLGGELFF
TRBJ2-1 TRBV7-2 - - TGTGCCAGCAGCTTGGCCCCACGGCCCTCCTACAATGAGCAGTTCTTC CASSLAPRPSYNEQFF
TRBJ1-4 TRBV14 - - TGTGCCAGCAGCTACAGATTTGCAACTAATGAAAAACTGTTTTTT CASSYRFATNEKLFF
TRBJ1-2 TRBV12-3/TRBV12-4 - - TGTGCCAGCACCGGGCAGCACTATGGCTACACCTTC CASTGQHYGYTF
TRBJ1-1 TRBV5-5 - few - CASSLLGAPWFGPGTEAFF
TRBJ1-4 TRBV20-1 - - TGCAGTGCTCTTGCGGCGGGCGAAAAACTGTTTTTT CSALAAGEKLFF
TRBJ2-3 TRBV7-3 TRBD1 - TGTGCCAGCAGCAGAAACAGGGGGCATCCGCAGTATTTT CASSRNRGHPQYF
TRBJ2-1 TRBV4-3 - - TGCGCCAGCAGCCACTCGGGGGGCCCCGGTGAGCAGTTCTTC CASSHSGGPGEQFF
TRBJ1-1 TRBV4-3 TRBD1 few TGCGCCAGCAGCCAAGATCCACGGGACAGGGGTTGGGACACTGAAGCTTTCTTT CASSQDPRDRGWDTEAFF
TRBJ2-3 TRBV5-6 - - TGTGCCAGCAGCTTGACGGGGGACATAGGCACAGATACGCAGTATTTT CASSLTGDIGTDTQYF
TRBJ1-4 TRBV4-3 - few TGCGCCAGCAGCCAAGAATCCTCCCATAATGAAAAACTGTTTTTT CASSQESSHNEKLFF
TRBJ1-2 TRBV28 TRBD1 - TGTGCCAGCAGTCCGGGACAGGAACGTGGCTACACCTTC CASSPGQERGYTF
TRBJ1-1 TRBV6-5 - - TGTGCCAGCAGTTACACGGGGTGGGGAGACACTGAAGCTTTCTTT CASSYTGWGDTEAFF
TRBJ2-3 TRBV5-1 - - TGCGCCAGCAGCCGGGGACTTAACACAGATACGCAGTATTTT CASSRGLNTDTQYF
TRBJ2-3 TRBV12-3/TRBV12-4 TRBD2 many TGTGCCAGCAGTTCCCCCAGCGGGGGGGCCCCAGATACGCAGTATTTT CASSSPSGGAPDTQYF
TRBJ1-2 TRBV7-2 - - TGTGCCAGCATCCTCCGGGCCTTCCGGGCCACAAATGGCTACACCTTC CASILRAFRATNGYTF
TRBJ2-5 TRBV24-1 TRBD2 - TGTGCCACCAGTGATTTTCTAGCGGGGGGTAGGGAGACCCAGTACTTC CATSDFLAGGRETQYF
TRBJ1-1 TRBV6-6 - many TGTGCCAGCAGTCCGATGCCACGTCCGAACACTGAAGCTTTCTTT CASSPMPRPNTEAFF
TRBJ2-2 TRBV3-1 - few TGTGCCAGCAGCCAAGAGGGGGCACTTACCGGGGAGCTGTTTTTT CASSQEGALTGELFF
TRBJ2-1 TRBV5-1 TRBD2 - TGCGCCAGCAAGGTCGGGCGGGGGGTAGACAATGAGCAGTTCTTC CASKVGRGVDNEQFF
TRBJ2-3 TRBV4-2 - - TGTGCCAGCAGCCAAACCCGACTCGGCGGACCCTTCACAGATACGCAGTATTTT CASSQTRLGGPFTDTQYF
TRBJ2-3 TRBV5-1 - - TGCGCCACCTCGGCGGGGGCTGCCGGTGATACGCAGTATTTT CATSAGAAGDTQYF
TRBJ2-7 TRBV7-2 TRBD2 few TGTGCCAGCAGCTTAGCTCCCCGACTAGCGGGGGACCACGAGCAGTACTTC CASSLAPRLAGDHEQYF
TRBJ1-6 TRBV7-7 TRBD1 few TGTGCTAGCAGCTTAGACAGGGTCTCACCCCTCCACTTT CASSLDRVSPLHF
TRBJ1-6 TRBV18 - many TGTGCCAGCTCACCGGACAATAATTCACCCCTCCACTTT CASSPDNNSPLHF
TRBJ1-1 TRBV6-5 - few TGTGCCAGCAGTTACGGGGCGCGGACTGAAGCTTTCTTT CASSYGARTEAFF
TRBJ2-2 TRBV6-4 - - TGTGCCAGCAGTGAGGGGGGGGCTACGAACACCGGGGAGCTGTTTTTT CASSEGGATNTGELFF
TRBJ1-1 TRBV27 TRBD1 once TGTGCCAGCACCCTATCCGGGACAGGGGACACTGAAGCTTTCTTT CASTLSGTGDTEAFF
TRBJ2-1 TRBV12-3/TRBV12-4 TRBD2 few TGTGCCACCAATCTAGCGGGGGGGCGTAATGAGCAGTTCTTC CATNLAGGRNEQFF
TRBJ2-1 TRBV11-2 TRBD1 many TGTGCCAGCAGCCCGCCGGACAGGGGTCCTGAGCAGTTCTTC CASSPPDRGPEQFF
TRBJ2-7 TRBV7-9 TRBD2 - TGTGCCAGCAGCTTATCTAGCGGGGCATTCTACGAGCAGTACTTC CASSLSSGAFYEQYF
TRBJ2-7 TRBV2 - - TGTGCCAGCAGTGAAGAGTCGATCTACGAGCAGTACTTC CASSEESIYEQYF
TRBJ2-2 TRBV2 TRBD1 - TGTGCCAGCAGGACGGGACAGGCGAACACCGGGGAGCTGTTTTTT CASRTGQANTGELFF
TRBJ1-1 TRBV29-1 - few TGCAGCGCCGAGAGGTGGGAGAACACTGAAGCTTTCTTT CSAERWENTEAFF
TRBJ2-5 TRBV7-2 TRBD1 few TGTGCCAGCAGCCACTGGACAGGGAGGAAAGAGACCCAGTACTTC CASSHWTGRKETQYF
TRBJ2-5 TRBV9 - - TGTGCCAGCAGCGTAGAGAGTCGGGAGACCCAGTACTTC CASSVESRETQYF